This entry is about one T cell receptor beta chain. This clonotype has just a few counts. There is no known antigen for this receptor. No quality values exist for individual bases; no much larger clone is one base distant. Its CDR3 holds 17 amino acids, cysteine through phenylalanine. The DNA shown is the 51-base CDR3, in frame from base 1. This entry is derived from a study of CD8 T cells in ankylosing spondylitis (dated by TCRdb to 2016 to 2017). About the investigation overall: To find TCR variants linked to disease, the study profiled T cell receptor beta repertoires in ankylosing spondylitis patients and healthy donors. In total, the full study cohort was made up of approximately 99 healthy donors and 25 or so ankylosing spondylitis patients. Samples of peripheral blood were taken, and for ankylosing spondylitis patients, synovial fluid was collected as well.

Points the paper makes about the study in general: According to the report, matched synovial fluid samples from ankylosing spondylitis patients were significantly enriched for the disease-linked clones. Some TCR beta motif variants had previously been reported in synovial fluid and blood of reactive arthritis patients, which suggested common disease-initiation mechanisms. Blood from ankylosing spondylitis patients appeared to be characterized by a TCR beta motif made up of several highly homologous amino acid variants. The disease-linked clones showed a CD8+ phenotype and occurred at relatively low frequencies in peripheral blood.

Sequencer: Illumina HiSeq 2500. TCR beta libraries were prepared by quantitative 5'-RACE with molecular barcodes. The original pipeline was this. A new computational method, built on a probabilistic model of VDJ rearrangement, was used to identify disease-linked TCR variants. TCRdb itself trimmed the public reads at Q25 with fastp, ran MiXCR and retained productive beta chains. Rows are unified per CDR3 protein, each entry keeping the most common DNA and genes. These V and J calls derive from TCRdb rather than the authors' analysis. This sample holds roughly 180,000 distinct CDR3 sequences; roughly 10% were observed only once. The ten largest clonotypes hold roughly 16% of the sample.

The TCR was taken from a female donor with ankylosing spondylitis or in good health (not recorded which). The chain joins TRBV21-1 to TRBJ2-7; no check of the table's D call, TRBD2, against the DNA was made. TRBV21-1 has pseudogene status. The sample comprised blood, either unsorted or a sorted T cell fraction (not recorded which). The DNA reads TGTGCCAGCAGCACCCTGAAGGGAGTAGCGGGAGTTGGAGAGCAGTACTTC. This sequence encodes CASSTLKGVAGVGEQYF.